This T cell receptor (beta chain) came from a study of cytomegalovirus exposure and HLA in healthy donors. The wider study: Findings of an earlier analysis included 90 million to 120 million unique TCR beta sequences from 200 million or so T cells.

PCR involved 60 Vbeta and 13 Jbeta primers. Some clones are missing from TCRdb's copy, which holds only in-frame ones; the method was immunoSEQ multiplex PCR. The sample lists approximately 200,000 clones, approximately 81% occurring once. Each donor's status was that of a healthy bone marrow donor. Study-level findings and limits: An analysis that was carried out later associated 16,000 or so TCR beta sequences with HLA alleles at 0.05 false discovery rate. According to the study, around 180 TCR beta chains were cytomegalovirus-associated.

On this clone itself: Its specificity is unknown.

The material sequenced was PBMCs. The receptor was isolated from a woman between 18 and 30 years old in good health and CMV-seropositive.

Here the CDR3 reads CASSVARSPFNSPLHF. CDR3 in DNA: TGTGCCAGCAGCGTAGCCAGGTCCCCATTTAATTCACCCCTCCACTTT. The V and J genes are TRBV9 and TRBJ1-6, with D unclear. V was pared by 0 bases and J by 6 bases, with 13 bases between. The germline CDR1 and CDR2 sequences are SGDLS and YYNGEE. The CDR3 loop spans 16 amino acids.